This entry lists 2 T cell receptor beta chains sequenced from one sample in a study of blood T cells in healthy people across ages. Next came a second PCR, run for about 6 to 11 cycles, which used a sample-barcoded 5' primer along with a J-beta primer mix. TCRdb analysed the 5' RACE reads with MiXCR anew, one entry per CDR3 protein. Of fewer than 1.5 million distinct CDR3 sequences in the sample, about 43% were seen once. The sequenced sample consisted of blood. The source is a young woman in good health.

The count of this clonotype is one. This chain links TRBV2 with TRBJ2-7, with 11 bases aligning to TRBD2. With V trimmed by 2 bases and J by 1 base, 13 bases remained unmatched. Germline V gives CDR1 SNHLY, CDR2 FYNNEI. This CDR3 contains 19 residues. The DNA of the CDR3 is TGTGCCAGCAGTGAATTGGGGCTAGCGGGAGGACGAAGATCCTACGAGCAGTACTTC. This encodes CASSELGLAGGRRSYEQYF.

The gene calls are TRBV6-5 and TRBJ1-6, with D perhaps matching TRBD1 (6 bases). Germline CDR1 MNHEY, CDR2 SVGAGI. The V gene lost 5 bases and the J gene lost 9 bases, with 11 bases spanning the gap. The length of the CDR3 is 13 residues. The DNA of the CDR3 is TGTGCCAGCAGTCCCAGGGGATTTTCACCCCTCCACTTT. This gives the protein CASSPRGFSPLHF.